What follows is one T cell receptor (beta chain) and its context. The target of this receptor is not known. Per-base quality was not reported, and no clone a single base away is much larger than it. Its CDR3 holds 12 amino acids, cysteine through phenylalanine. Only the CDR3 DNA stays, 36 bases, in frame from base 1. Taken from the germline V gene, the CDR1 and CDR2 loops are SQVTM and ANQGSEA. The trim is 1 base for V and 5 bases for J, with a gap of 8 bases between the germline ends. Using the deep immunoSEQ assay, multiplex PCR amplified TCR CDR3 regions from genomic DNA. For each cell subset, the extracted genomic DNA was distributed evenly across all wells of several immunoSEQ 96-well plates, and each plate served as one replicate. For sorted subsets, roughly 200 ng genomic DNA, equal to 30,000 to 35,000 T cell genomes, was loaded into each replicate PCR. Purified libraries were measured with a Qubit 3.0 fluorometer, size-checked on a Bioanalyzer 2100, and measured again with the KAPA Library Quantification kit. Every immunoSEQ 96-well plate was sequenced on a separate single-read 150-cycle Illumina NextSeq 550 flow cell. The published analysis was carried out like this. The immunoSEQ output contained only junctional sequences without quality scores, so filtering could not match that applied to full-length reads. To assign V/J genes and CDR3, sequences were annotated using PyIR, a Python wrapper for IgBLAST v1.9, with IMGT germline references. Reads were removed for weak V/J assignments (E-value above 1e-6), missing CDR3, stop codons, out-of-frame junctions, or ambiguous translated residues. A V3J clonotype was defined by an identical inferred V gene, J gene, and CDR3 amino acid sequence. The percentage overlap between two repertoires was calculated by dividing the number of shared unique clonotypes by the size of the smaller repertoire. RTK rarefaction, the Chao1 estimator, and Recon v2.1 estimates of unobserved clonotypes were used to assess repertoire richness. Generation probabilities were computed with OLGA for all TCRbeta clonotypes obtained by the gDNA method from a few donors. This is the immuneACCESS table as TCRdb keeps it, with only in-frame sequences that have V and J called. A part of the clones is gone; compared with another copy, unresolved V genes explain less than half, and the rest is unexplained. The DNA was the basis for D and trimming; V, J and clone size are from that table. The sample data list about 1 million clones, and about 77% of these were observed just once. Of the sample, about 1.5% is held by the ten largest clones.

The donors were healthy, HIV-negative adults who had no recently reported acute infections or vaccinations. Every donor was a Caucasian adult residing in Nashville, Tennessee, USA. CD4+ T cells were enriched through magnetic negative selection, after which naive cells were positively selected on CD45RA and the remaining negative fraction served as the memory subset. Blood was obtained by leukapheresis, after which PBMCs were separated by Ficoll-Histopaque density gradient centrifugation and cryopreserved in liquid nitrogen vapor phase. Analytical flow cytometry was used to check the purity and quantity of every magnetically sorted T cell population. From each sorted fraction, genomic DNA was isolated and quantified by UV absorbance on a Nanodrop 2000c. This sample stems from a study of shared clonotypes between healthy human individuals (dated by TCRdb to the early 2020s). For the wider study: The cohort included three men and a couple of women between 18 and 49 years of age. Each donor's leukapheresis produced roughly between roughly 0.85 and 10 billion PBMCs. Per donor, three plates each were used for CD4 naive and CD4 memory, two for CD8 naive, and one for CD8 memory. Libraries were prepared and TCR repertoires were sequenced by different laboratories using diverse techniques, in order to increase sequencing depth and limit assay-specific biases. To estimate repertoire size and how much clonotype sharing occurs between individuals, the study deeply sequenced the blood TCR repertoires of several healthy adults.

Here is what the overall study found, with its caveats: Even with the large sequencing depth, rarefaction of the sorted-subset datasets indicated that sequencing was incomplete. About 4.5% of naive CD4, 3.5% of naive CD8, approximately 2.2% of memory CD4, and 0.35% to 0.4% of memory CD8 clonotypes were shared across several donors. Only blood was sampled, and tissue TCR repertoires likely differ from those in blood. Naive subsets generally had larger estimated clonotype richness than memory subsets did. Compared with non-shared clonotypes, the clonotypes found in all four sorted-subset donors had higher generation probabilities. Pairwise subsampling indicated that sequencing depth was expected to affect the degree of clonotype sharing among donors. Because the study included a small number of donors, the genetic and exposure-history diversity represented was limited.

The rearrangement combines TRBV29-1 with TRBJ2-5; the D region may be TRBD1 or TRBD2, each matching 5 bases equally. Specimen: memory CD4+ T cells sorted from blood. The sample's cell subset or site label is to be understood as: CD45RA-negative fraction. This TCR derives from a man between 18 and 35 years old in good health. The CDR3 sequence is CSVEGGAETQYF. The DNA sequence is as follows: TGCAGCGTTGAAGGAGGGGCGGAGACCCAGTACTTC.